The rows below give T cell receptor beta chains drawn from one sample of a study of T-cell memory formation after mild COVID-19. TCRdb re-called the 5' RACE reads with MiXCR, one entry per CDR3 protein. Of approximately 100,000 distinct CDR3 sequences in the sample, roughly an eighth were seen once. The material sequenced was PBMCs or a T cell subset sorted from them (not recorded which). Receptors originate from an adult woman who had mild COVID-19 (a few samples of this study predate the infection). Cell type and time point are not known. CDR3s include the opening cysteine and the closing phenylalanine or tryptophan. D genes are given only for firm matches. Clone size, where shown, is once, few, many, or a class for clones that have expanded.

D gene	clone size	J gene	V gene	CDR3 DNA	CDR3 protein
.	many	TRBJ2-7	TRBV7-8	TGTGCCAGCAGCTTAGCGGTCTCCTACGAGCAGTACTTC	CASSLAVSYEQYF
TRBD1	.	TRBJ1-6	TRBV19	TGTGCCAGTAGCCCGGGACAGGGGCGGTCACCCCTCCACTTT	CASSPGQGRSPLHF
TRBD1	.	TRBJ1-1	TRBV7-2	TGTGCCAGCAGCTTCGGGACAGAGATCACTGAAGCTTTCTTT	CASSFGTEITEAFF
.	few	TRBJ2-7	TRBV5-1	TGCGCCAGCAGCTCGGGCAGCGTACCCTCCTACGAGCAGTACTTC	CASSSGSVPSYEQYF
TRBD1	many	TRBJ2-3	TRBV24-1	TGTGCCACCAGCGAGACAGGGGGCACAGATACGCAGTATTTT	CATSETGGTDTQYF
.	.	TRBJ1-1	TRBV6-6	TGTGCCAGCAGTTATGAGAGAGGGTTAGAAGCTTTCTTT	CASSYERGLEAFF
.	few	TRBJ2-2	TRBV13	TGTGCCAGCAGCTCCGTGTGGGGTATGGCCGGGGAGCTGTTTTTT	CASSSVWGMAGELFF
TRBD1	few	TRBJ2-2	TRBV5-1	TGCGCCAGCAGCCCAGCCCCGACAGGGGATTACACCGGGGAGCTGTTTTTT	CASSPAPTGDYTGELFF
.	.	TRBJ2-7	TRBV12-5	TGTGCTAGTGGTTTGCCGGGGGACAGCTACGAGCAGTACTTC	CASGLPGDSYEQYF
.	few	TRBJ1-1	TRBV12-3/TRBV12-4	TGTGCCAGCAGTTTAGCAGGGATGAACACTGAAGCTTTCTTT	CASSLAGMNTEAFF
.	.	TRBJ2-2	TRBV4-1	TGCGCCAGCAGCCTGAAACAGGCATTTCAGAACACCGGGGAGCTGTTTTTT	CASSLKQAFQNTGELFF
TRBD1	few	TRBJ2-1	TRBV12-3/TRBV12-4	TGTGCCAGCAGTTTCCGGGACAGGGAGCAGTTCTTC	CASSFRDREQFF